This T cell receptor beta chain was captured in a study of blood T cell repertoires in COVID-19. About the study: Samples taken during acute and convalescent COVID-19 were collected in the United States, Italy and Spain. T cells, B-cell-depleted T cells, or PBMCs provided the cDNA or gDNA that served as material.

Per the original data handling: It was from reference gene primer amplification that nucleated cell counts were estimated. Assay used: immunoSEQ multiplex PCR; TCRdb lists only in-frame clones, some missing. V and J calls and clone size are as listed in that table; D and trimming were resolved from the DNA. The data hold approximately 390,000 clones, with 90% observed a single time. Sequencing was carried out using peripheral blood. This receptor was taken from a man between 18 and 35 years old with active or convalescent COVID-19.

The CDR3 sequence is CASSFFQSDTQYF. The CDR3 DNA sequence: TGTGCCAGCAGCTTTTTCCAGTCGGATACGCAGTATTTT. The chain combines TRBV7-9 with TRBJ2-3; unclear D gene. CDR1 and CDR2 (germline): SEHNR, FQNEAQ (reference sequence). V lost 3 bases, J lost 6 bases, and 10 bases lay in between. The CDR3 consists of 13 residues.